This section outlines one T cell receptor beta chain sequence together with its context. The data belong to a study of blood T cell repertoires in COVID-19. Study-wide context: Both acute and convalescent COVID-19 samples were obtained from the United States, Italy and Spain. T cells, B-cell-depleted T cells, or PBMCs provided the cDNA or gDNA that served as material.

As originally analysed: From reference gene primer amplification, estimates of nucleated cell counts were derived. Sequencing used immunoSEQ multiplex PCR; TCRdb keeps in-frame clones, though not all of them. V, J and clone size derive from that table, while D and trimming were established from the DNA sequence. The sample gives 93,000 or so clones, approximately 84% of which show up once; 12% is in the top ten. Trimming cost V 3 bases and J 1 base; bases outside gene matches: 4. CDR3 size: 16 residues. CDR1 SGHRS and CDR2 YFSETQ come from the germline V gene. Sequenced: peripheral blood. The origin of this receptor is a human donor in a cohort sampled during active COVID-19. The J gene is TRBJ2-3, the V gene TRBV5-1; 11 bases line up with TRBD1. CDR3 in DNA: TGCGCCAGCAGCTGGACAGGGGGCCAGGGCACAGATACGCAGTATTTT. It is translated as CASSWTGGQGTDTQYF.